Shown below are 26 T cell receptor beta chains from a single sample sequenced in a study of shared clonotypes between healthy human individuals. Method: immunoSEQ multiplex PCR; TCRdb's copy keeps in-frame clones and lacks some. Among approximately 500,000 clones, 81% were seen once, and the ten largest hold approximately 11%. The sample taken for sequencing was PBMCs. These receptors were collected from a woman aged 40 to 50 in good health. Some clones in this sample may be carry-over from other donors' samples.

The rearrangement links TRBV18 to TRBJ1-5, with TRBD1 as a possible D gene (5 bases). V was cut by 2 bases and J by 2 bases, with 13 bases left in between. CDR3 length: 16 residues. Per germline, CDR1 KGHSH and CDR2 LQKENI. The CDR3 DNA sequence: TGTGCCAGCTCACCAGCTAGGGGCTTGGGCAATCAGCCCCAGCATTTT. It translates to CASSPARGLGNQPQHF.

This chain connects TRBV7-9 to TRBJ2-2; D is unresolved. This CDR3 is built from 11 residues. Per germline, CDR1 SEHNR and CDR2 FQNEAQ (reference sequence). The germline V and J ends were trimmed by 5 bases and 5 bases, with 3 bases remaining between them. The CDR3 nucleotides are TGTGCCAGCAGCAGAACCGGGGAGCTGTTTTTT. This gives the protein CASSRTGELFF.

The chain joins TRBV7-9 to TRBJ2-1; 7 positions match TRBD2. The CDR3 is made up of 17 amino acids. Germline trimming cut 6 bases from V and 0 bases from J; bases unmatched to any gene: 11. Germline lookup yields CDR1 SEHNR and CDR2 FQNEAQ (reference sequence). The CDR3 coding sequence is TGTGCCAGCAGTCGCGGGGGAACCAAGCCCTCCTACAATGAGCAGTTCTTC. It is translated as CASSRGGTKPSYNEQFF.

This clone was found a few times. This likely traces to a read error, being one base from a far larger clone. The chain uses TRBV7-6 and TRBJ2-1; the D call may be TRBD1 or TRBD2 (5 bases each). CDR1 SGHVS and CDR2 FNYEAQ come from the germline V gene. This CDR3 spans 14 amino acids. The CDR3 reads CVSSAWGSDNEQFF. CDR3 DNA sequence: TGTGTCAGCAGCGCGTGGGGGAGTGACAATGAGCAGTTCTTC. The full variable domain, with the rest looked up from reference TRBV7-6 and TRBJ2-1, is GAGVSQSPRYKVTKRGQDVALRCDPISGHVSLYWYRQALGQGPEFLTYFNYEAQQDKSGLPNDRFSAERPEGSISTLTIQRTEQRDSAMYRCVSSAWGSDNEQFFGPGTRLTVL.

The chain uses TRBV29-1 and TRBJ2-5; D remains unclear. The CDR3 is 12 residues long. The germline V and J ends were trimmed by 3 bases and 5 bases, with 10 bases remaining between them. In germline, CDR1 is SQVTM, CDR2 ANQGSEA. Here the CDR3 reads CSVDMDGETQYF. DNA for the CDR3: TGCAGCGTTGATATGGATGGGGAGACCCAGTACTTC.

This rearrangement joins TRBV7-9 to TRBJ1-1, with D possibly being TRBD1 (5 bases). The V and J ends lost 11 bases and 1 base respectively, with 14 bases between them. The CDR3 spans 13 residues. The germline V gene encodes CDR1 SEHNR and CDR2 FQNEAQ (reference sequence). CDR3 sequence: CARWWGWNTEAFF. In DNA form, the CDR3 reads TGTGCCCGGTGGTGGGGGTGGAACACTGAAGCTTTCTTT.

On this clone itself: A read error is likely here: a far larger clone is one base away. This same CDR3 is encoded by further DNA sequences in the sample. The chain carries TRBV28 and TRBJ2-2; D not resolved. Per the germline V gene, CDR1 is MDHEN and CDR2 is SYDVKM. The CDR3 loop spans 13 amino acids. Between the trimmed V and J ends, which lost 6 bases and 1 base, there was a span of 6 bases. For the CDR3, the DNA is TGTGCCAGCAGACGATTGAACACCGGGGAGCTGTTTTTT. This translates into CASRRLNTGELFF.

CDR3 DNA sequence: TGTGCCTGGAGTGTCAGGACAGGGACTGGCTACACCTTC. As protein: CAWSVRTGTGYTF. The chain has TRBV30 and TRBJ1-2, with TRBD1 matching over 8 bases. With 0 bases clipped from V and 7 bases from J, the junction kept 4 bases outside the gene matches. Germline CDR1 is GTSNPN and CDR2 is SVGIG (reference sequence). The CDR3 is made up of 13 amino acids.

J is TRBJ2-5 and V is TRBV6-5; no reliable D call. Germline assignment: CDR1 MNHEY and CDR2 SVGAGI. V was pared by 8 bases and J by 0 bases, with 13 bases between. This CDR3 has 14 residues. The CDR3 coding sequence is TGTGCCAGCCACGGCTTAGAATACCAAGAGACCCAGTACTTC. Translated: CASHGLEYQETQYF.

The chain carries TRBV29-1 and TRBJ2-7; 9 bases are shared with TRBD1. V trimming: 4 bases; J trimming: 0 bases; junction bases outside the gene matches: 7. In germline, CDR1 is SQVTM, CDR2 ANQGSEA. The CDR3 runs to 15 residues. CDR3: CSVGLYRGPSYEQYF. CDR3 DNA sequence: TGCAGCGTTGGCCTCTACAGGGGGCCCTCCTACGAGCAGTACTTC.

Turning to this clone: One base away lies a much larger clone, so this may be a sequencing read error. J is TRBJ2-1 and V is TRBV7-2, with D possibly TRBD2 on 5 matching bases. Per the germline V gene, CDR1 is SGHTA and CDR2 is FQGNSA. The CDR3 is 13 amino acids. CDR3 nucleotide sequence: TGTGCCGGCAGCTTAGCGCAATACAATGAGCAGTTCTTC. Amino acid sequence: CAGSLAQYNEQFF.

The chain joins TRBV18 to TRBJ1-1; a possible D gene is TRBD1 (5 bases). V was clipped by 6 bases and J by 3 bases, with 20 bases between them. The germline CDR1 and CDR2 sequences are KGHSH and LQKENI. The CDR3 loop spans 16 amino acids. DNA for the CDR3: TGTGCCAGCTCGCTGGGCATGGGGGGTGGCCACACTGAAGCTTTCTTT. The encoded protein is CASSLGMGGGHTEAFF. Filled out from reference TRBV18 and TRBJ1-1, the complete variable domain reads NAGVMQNPRHLVRRRGQEARLRCSPMKGHSHVYWYRQLPEEGLKFMVYLQKENIIDESGMPKERFSAEFPKEGPSILRIQQVVRGDSAAYFCASSLGMGGGHTEAFFGQGTRLTVV.

About this clone: It is likely a read error: a sequence one base away is far more abundant. The chain recombines TRBV2 with TRBJ1-1; a possible D gene is TRBD1 (5 bases). The CDR3 runs to 12 residues. Germline loops: CDR1 SNHLY, CDR2 FYNNEI. CDR3 protein: CAAGKGPTEAFF. DNA for the CDR3: TGTGCAGCCGGGAAGGGGCCCACTGAAGCTTTCTTT.

Comment on this clone: A far larger clone is one base from this, pointing to a likely read error. Other DNA sequences of this sample code for an identical CDR3. The V gene is TRBV7-2, the J gene TRBJ2-3; D call uncertain. The CDR3 loop spans 13 amino acids. Looked up from germline, CDR1 is SGHTA and CDR2 is FQGNSA. DNA of the CDR3: TGTGCCAGCAGCTTTCCCAACACAGATACGCAGTACTTT. It encodes CASSFPNTDTQYF.

V is TRBV11-3 and J is TRBJ1-1, with D tentatively TRBD1 (6 bases). V was pared by 5 bases and J by 4 bases, with 32 bases between. This CDR3 is built from 20 residues. Per germline, CDR1 SGHNT and CDR2 YENEEA. The CDR3 region has the DNA TGTGCCAGCAGCACCAAACTACCGCGGGCCCAGCGGGGACACACCACTGAAGCTTTCTTT. Its protein is CASSTKLPRAQRGHTTEAFF.

The chain combines TRBV6-4 with TRBJ1-5; weak D call: TRBD1 (6 bases). This CDR3 is built from 15 residues. V was trimmed by 3 bases and J by 4 bases, leaving 13 bases between them. Germline CDR1 is MRHNA and CDR2 is SNTAGT. The DNA of the CDR3 is TGTGCCAGCAGTGATTTCGGACAGCTAAATCAGCCCCAGCATTTT. Translated: CASSDFGQLNQPQHF.

This clone was recorded once. A read error likely explains this, since a far larger clone differs by one base. J is TRBJ1-2 and V is TRBV4-2; possibly TRBD1 for D (6 bases). V lost 0 bases and J 3 bases, leaving 11 bases between the germline ends. Germline CDR1 and CDR2: LGHNA and YNFKEQ. The CDR3 is made up of 15 amino acids. Here the CDR3 reads CASSQERSGDYGYTF. CDR3 sequence (DNA): TGTGCCAGCAGCCAAGAGAGGTCAGGGGACTATGGCTACACCTTC.

The chain employs TRBV10-3 and TRBJ2-1; 7 bases fit TRBD2. Looked up from germline, CDR1 is ENHRY and CDR2 is SYGVKD. This CDR3 has 15 residues. With 0 bases clipped from V and 2 bases from J, the junction kept 1 base outside the gene matches. This chain's CDR3 is CAISESRGTYNEQFF. CDR3 nucleotide sequence: TGTGCCATCAGTGAGTCGCGGGGGACCTACAATGAGCAGTTCTTC.

Concerning this clone itself: A far larger clone is a single base away, which makes a read error likely. Other DNA sequences from this sample encode an identical CDR3 as well. The rearrangement uses TRBV30 and TRBJ1-6, with 7 bases identical to TRBD1. Per the germline V gene, CDR1 is GTSNPN and CDR2 is SVGIG (reference sequence). The CDR3 is 14 amino acids. The CDR3 sequence: CAWSTGTVNSPLHF. In DNA form, the CDR3 reads TGTGCCTGGAGTACCGGGACAGTTAATTCGCCCCTCCACTTT.

The rearrangement links TRBV6-5 to TRBJ2-5, with 7 bases aligning to TRBD2. With V trimmed by 7 bases and J by 3 bases, 11 bases remained unmatched. Germline V lookup: CDR1 MNHEY, CDR2 SVGAGI. The CDR3 loop spans 15 amino acids. The CDR3 region has the DNA TGTGCCAGCAAGCCCCCTATAGCGGGCAAAGAGACCCAGTACTTC. As protein: CASKPPIAGKETQYF.

V gene TRBV27 combines with J gene TRBJ1-2, with D possibly TRBD1 on 5 matching bases. V lost 8 bases to trimming and J lost 1 base, with 14 bases between them. Germline V gene data show CDR1 as MNHEY and CDR2 as SMNVEV (reference sequence). CDR3 length equals 14 residues. As DNA, the CDR3 is TGTGCCAGCGGTAGGGGTCTCGATAACTATGGCTACACCTTC. It encodes CASGRGLDNYGYTF.

This clone occurred many times. The chain has TRBV6-4 and TRBJ1-1; no reliable D call. The CDR3 has 15 amino acids. CDR1 and CDR2 from the germline V gene are MRHNA and SNTAGT. Trimming cost V 6 bases and J 4 bases, with 18 bases left between them. CDR3 sequence reads: CASSPEMSGSTEAFF. Written as DNA, the CDR3 is TGTGCCAGCAGCCCGGAGATGTCCGGAAGCACTGAAGCTTTCTTT.

The V gene is TRBV2, the J gene TRBJ2-7; D is unclear. The CDR3 runs to 11 residues. Trimming took 6 bases from V and 6 from J, leaving 9 bases between them. In germline, CDR1 is SNHLY, CDR2 FYNNEI. The CDR3 DNA follows: TGTGCCAGCAGCCGAACTGTCGAGCAGTACTTC. Translation: CASSRTVEQYF.

The CDR3 loop reads CASNPARGGDQPQHF. The CDR3 coding sequence is TGTGCCAGTAATCCCGCCCGGGGGGGAGATCAGCCCCAGCATTTT. The V gene is TRBV19, the J gene TRBJ1-5; TRBD1 is a possible D gene (5 bases). Germline V lookup: CDR1 LNHDA, CDR2 SQIVND (reference sequence). V lost 7 bases and J 5 bases, leaving 18 bases between the germline ends. There are 15 residues in the CDR3.

The V gene is TRBV29-1, the J gene TRBJ1-1, with D unclear. Trimming stripped 4 bases from V and 3 bases from J, with 6 bases between. Per germline, CDR1 SQVTM and CDR2 ANQGSEA. This CDR3 is built from 11 residues. Here the CDR3 DNA reads TGCAGCGTTGTTAGGGACACTGAAGCTTTCTTT. It yields the protein CSVVRDTEAFF.

The V gene is TRBV11-1, the J gene TRBJ2-3; 8 nucleotides align to TRBD1. With V trimmed by 6 bases and J by 0 bases, 8 bases remained unmatched. This CDR3 has 16 residues. Germline V CDR1 and CDR2: SGHAT, FQDESV (reference sequence). The CDR3 DNA sequence: TGTGCCAGCAGACCAGGACAGGGCCCTAGCACAGATACGCAGTATTTT. Translating it yields CASRPGQGPSTDTQYF.